What follows are 24 T cell receptor beta chains derived from one specimen sequenced in a study of PD-1 blockade in classical Hodgkin lymphoma. Every single patient, without exception, relapsed after autologous stem cell transplantation, and brentuximab vedotin exposure varied. The assay was immunoSEQ multiplex PCR, and TCRdb's table has in-frame clones only and misses some. The repertoire holds 14,000 to 15,000 clones, with roughly 68% as singletons. The sequenced sample was peripheral blood mononuclear cells (PBMCs), obtained at baseline. Receptors originate from a human donor with classical Hodgkin lymphoma.

The chain is built from TRBV28 and TRBJ1-5, with 7 positions matching TRBD1. J was trimmed by 11 bases and V by 6 bases; bases with no gene match: 16. Germline lookup yields CDR1 MDHEN and CDR2 SYDVKM. CDR3 length: 15 residues. CDR3 residues: CASRIGQASLMAQHF. CDR3 in DNA: TGTGCCAGCAGAATCGGACAGGCGTCTCTTATGGCCCAGCATTTT.

By frequency in the sample, this clone is large. The gene calls are TRBV2 and TRBJ1-2; D is undetermined. This CDR3 comprises 12 residues. CDR1 is SNHLY, CDR2 FYNNEI, per germline. The V gene lost 3 bases and the J gene lost 8 bases, with 10 bases spanning the gap. In DNA form, the CDR3 reads TGTGCCAGCAGTGAGCGTCAGTACGGCTACACCTTC. It encodes CASSERQYGYTF.

The chain uses TRBV6-1 and TRBJ2-1; 11 bases map to TRBD2. This CDR3 has 14 amino acids. Losses at the gene ends were 5 bases for V and 7 bases for J; bases not matched to a gene: 4. Germline CDR1 is MNHNS and CDR2 is SASEGT. The CDR3 nucleotides read TGTGCCAGCAGTCCTAGCGGGAGGTTGAATGAGCAGTTCTTC. This gives the protein CASSPSGRLNEQFF.

In its sample, this clone was seen a few times. The rearrangement joins TRBV28 to TRBJ2-5, with 7 bases matching TRBD2. The CDR3 covers 15 residues. The germline CDR1 and CDR2 sequences are MDHEN and SYDVKM. V was clipped by 2 bases and J by 9 bases; unmatched bases: 12. CDR3 amino acids: CASSLPGLGESPQYF. In DNA, the CDR3 is TGTGCCAGCAGTTTACCCGGACTAGGTGAGAGTCCCCAGTACTTC.

A few counts support this clone. V usage is TRBV28 and J usage is TRBJ2-5, with 8 nucleotides matching TRBD1. Germline-derived CDR1 and CDR2 are MDHEN and SYDVKM. V lost 2 bases and J lost 5; bases outside the gene matches: 7. The length of the CDR3 is 15 residues. The CDR3 nucleotides read TGTGCCAGCAGTTTACGATGGACAGGGCAGGAGACCCAGTACTTC. Residues: CASSLRWTGQETQYF.

V is TRBV5-1 and J is TRBJ2-1; 13 nucleotides match TRBD2. V was clipped by 3 bases and J by 4 bases; unmatched bases: 4. The germline V gene encodes CDR1 SGHRS and CDR2 YFSETQ. The CDR3 extends over 16 amino acids. CDR3 nucleotides: TGCGCCAGCAGCTCTTCACTAGCGGGAGGGTACAATGAGCAGTTCTTC. This encodes CASSSSLAGGYNEQFF.

The V gene is TRBV29-1, the J gene TRBJ2-1; 11 nucleotides agree with TRBD2. Germline CDR1 SQVTM, CDR2 ANQGSEA. Trimming at V came to 6 bases and at J to 9 bases, leaving 10 bases not matched to a gene. This CDR3 is built from 14 residues. This chain's CDR3 is CSVFSGRASGEQFF. The CDR3 nucleotides are TGCAGCGTCTTTAGCGGGAGGGCCTCCGGTGAGCAGTTCTTC.

J is TRBJ1-1 and V is TRBV7-3; 8 nucleotides agree with TRBD1. CDR1 is SGHTA, CDR2 FQGTGA, per germline. This CDR3 has 16 amino acids. The ends lost 4 bases at V and 3 bases at J; junction bases unmatched: 10. The chain's CDR3 is CASSSSGGAEDTEAFF. CDR3 in DNA: TGTGCCAGCAGCTCCTCAGGGGGCGCCGAGGACACTGAAGCTTTCTTT.

This clone was recorded once. This sequence joins TRBV30 and TRBJ1-5; D gene ambiguous. Deletions cut 3 bases from V and 1 base from J, with 10 bases between. This CDR3 spans 14 amino acids. Germline V gene lookup returns CDR1 GTSNPN and CDR2 SVGIG (reference sequence). The CDR3 protein is CAWRGEASNQPQHF. In DNA form, the CDR3 reads TGTGCCTGGAGGGGTGAAGCAAGCAATCAGCCCCAGCATTTT.

This chain uses TRBV7-3 with TRBJ2-5, with a possible D match to TRBD1 (5 bases). The V and J ends lost 5 bases and 2 bases respectively, with 12 bases between them. CDR1 is SGHTA and CDR2 is FQGTGA in the germline V gene. The length of the CDR3 is 14 residues. CDR3 bases: TGTGCCAGCAGCCCCACAGGCCTGCAAGAGACCCAGTACTTC. This sequence encodes CASSPTGLQETQYF.

This clone was seen only a few times. J is TRBJ2-3 and V is TRBV6-1; tentative D call: TRBD1 (5 bases). Per germline, CDR1 MNHNS and CDR2 SASEGT. The CDR3 runs to 17 residues. Trimming left V 0 bases short and J 3 bases short, with 16 bases between. The DNA for the CDR3 is TGTGCCAGCAGTGAAGCGCTTACGGGCAGGGCGACAGATACGCAGTATTTT. Its translation: CASSEALTGRATDTQYF.

The sample holds a few counts of this clone. This sequence joins TRBV4-1 and TRBJ2-1; a possible D gene is TRBD2 (5 bases). This CDR3 comprises 14 residues. Trimming left V 4 bases short and J 5 bases short, with 12 bases between. Germline V gene lookup returns CDR1 MGHRA and CDR2 YSYEKL. The CDR3 is CASSLSASNNEQFF. Written as DNA, the CDR3 is TGCGCCAGCAGCCTTAGCGCGAGCAACAATGAGCAGTTCTTC.

The genes are TRBV6-1 and TRBJ2-7; D possibly corresponds to TRBD2 (5 bases). V was shortened by 6 bases and J by 4 bases, with 10 bases between the two germline ends. The CDR3 extends over 12 amino acids. CDR1 and CDR2 from the germline V gene are MNHNS and SASEGT. CDR3 DNA: TGTGCCAGCAGGACCGAGGGTTACGAGCAGTACTTC. Amino acids: CASRTEGYEQYF.

The V gene is TRBV2, the J gene TRBJ2-3; perhaps TRBD1 as D (6 bases). Per germline, CDR1 SNHLY and CDR2 FYNNEI. The V end lost 2 bases, the J end lost 4 bases, and 10 bases lay between the germline ends. The CDR3 extends over 14 amino acids. Written as DNA, the CDR3 is TGTGCCAGCAGTGAACTGGACAGCGCAGATACGCAGTATTTT. The encoded protein is CASSELDSADTQYF.

The V call is TRBV5-1, the J call TRBJ2-5, with 12 nucleotides matching TRBD2. The trim removed 3 bases at V and 2 bases at J, leaving 14 bases unmatched. The CDR3 has 19 residues. CDR1 is SGHRS, CDR2 YFSETQ, per germline. The CDR3 sequence is CASSSPTSGSSRAQETQYF. The CDR3 bases are TGCGCCAGCAGCTCCCCGACTAGCGGGAGTTCCCGCGCACAAGAGACCCAGTACTTC.

The chain recombines TRBV29-1 with TRBJ1-1; no clear D. This CDR3 region has 13 residues. Trimming pared 5 bases from V and 1 base from J, leaving 11 bases between. Germline V gene lookup returns CDR1 SQVTM and CDR2 ANQGSEA. The CDR3 DNA sequence: TGCAGCGTTAATCTGTGGGCGAACACTGAAGCTTTCTTT. As protein: CSVNLWANTEAFF.

V usage is TRBV7-9 and J usage is TRBJ2-5; TRBD2 aligns across 8 bases. Near its end, the DNA agrees better with TRBJ2-7, so the J call may be wrong. The CDR3 is 15 residues long. Germline values: CDR1 SEHNR, CDR2 FQNEAQ (reference sequence). Here the CDR3 reads CASSQGAGEGSEQYF. The CDR3 DNA reads as TGTGCCAGCAGCCAAGGAGCGGGAGAGGGTAGCGAGCAGTACTTC.

The chain combines TRBV28 with TRBJ1-1; D uncertain. V was shortened by 1 base and J by 4 bases, with 7 bases between the two germline ends. CDR3 size: 13 residues. Germline V gene lookup returns CDR1 MDHEN and CDR2 SYDVKM. CDR3 nucleotides: TGTGCCAGCAGTTTATATGTCGGCACTGAAGCTTTCTTT. Translation: CASSLYVGTEAFF.

The gene calls are TRBV5-4 and TRBJ1-1; tentative D call: TRBD1 (6 bases). Germline values: CDR1 SGHNT, CDR2 YYREEE (reference sequence). Trimming took 4 bases from V and 4 from J, leaving 14 bases between them. The CDR3 loop spans 14 amino acids. CDR3 sequence reads: CASSLTGLGTEAFF. CDR3 sequence (DNA): TGTGCCAGCAGCCTCACAGGGCTGGGCACTGAAGCTTTCTTT. The variable domain in full, with the rest retrieved from reference TRBV5-4 and TRBJ1-1, is ETGVTQSPTHLIKTRGQQVTLRCSSQSGHNTVSWYQQALGQGPQFIFQYYREEENGRGNFPPRFSGLQFPNYSSELNVNALELDDSALYLCASSLTGLGTEAFFGQGTRLTVV.

The rearrangement uses TRBV27 and TRBJ2-3; D is possibly TRBD1 (5 bases). This CDR3 is built from 14 residues. Deletions cut 7 bases from V and 9 bases from J, with 20 bases between. CDR1 is MNHEY and CDR2 is SMNVEV in the germline V gene (reference sequence). This CDR3 is CASKSTVILSTQYF. DNA for the CDR3: TGTGCCAGCAAATCGACAGTTATCCTTAGCACGCAGTATTTT.

This clone has more than one count but fewer than ten. This sequence joins TRBV27 and TRBJ2-2; 10 positions match TRBD2. The length of the CDR3 is 16 residues. Germline V CDR1 and CDR2: MNHEY, SMNVEV (reference sequence). Trimming at V came to 5 bases and at J to 4 bases, leaving 7 bases not matched to a gene. The CDR3 nucleotides are TGTGCCAGCAGTCGCCTGCTAGCGGGAGCCACCGGGGAGCTGTTTTTT. As protein: CASSRLLAGATGELFF.

The rearrangement links TRBV15 to TRBJ2-7, with 12 bases lining up with TRBD2. Germline loops: CDR1 LNHNV, CDR2 YYDKDF (reference sequence). The CDR3 is made up of 14 amino acids. V gave up 8 bases and J gave up 0 bases; unmatched junction bases: 2. The CDR3 protein is CATSTSGSSYEQYF. The DNA for the CDR3 is TGTGCCACCTCGACTAGCGGGAGCTCCTACGAGCAGTACTTC.

The chain recombines TRBV11-2 with TRBJ2-3; 12 nucleotides line up with TRBD2. The V and J ends lost 4 bases and 3 bases, in that order; junction bases with no gene match: 2. This CDR3 is 15 amino acids long. Germline lookup yields CDR1 SGHAT and CDR2 FQNNGV. DNA of the CDR3: TGTGCCAGCAGCTCCGGGACTAGCGGGACAGATACGCAGTATTTT. It is translated as CASSSGTSGTDTQYF.

The V gene is TRBV30, the J gene TRBJ2-1, with 7 bases aligning to TRBD2. The CDR3 is 10 residues long. Germline V lookup: CDR1 GTSNPN, CDR2 SVGIG (reference sequence). With 7 bases clipped from V and 12 bases from J, the junction kept 6 bases outside the gene matches. Written as DNA, the CDR3 is TGTGCCTTCCAGCGGGATCTGCAGTTCTTC. This translates into CAFQRDLQFF.